This entry lists 25 T cell receptor beta chains sequenced from one sample in a study of blood T cell repertoires in COVID-19. The repertoire was sequenced with immunoSEQ multiplex PCR; TCRdb's copy has only in-frame clones and lacks some. The repertoire holds 200,000 to 250,000 clones, with 84% as singletons. Sequenced material: PBMCs or T cells enriched from blood (not recorded which). The source is a man aged 55 to 69 who had recovered from COVID-19.

The chain couples TRBV4-2 to TRBJ2-7; no firm D call. V was trimmed by 1 base and J by 4 bases, leaving 2 bases between them. The CDR3 has 11 residues. The germline gives CDR1 LGHNA, CDR2 YNFKEQ. DNA of the CDR3: TGTGCCAGCAGCCAAGCGTACGAGCAGTACTTC. Translating gives CASSQAYEQYF.

The V gene is TRBV2, the J gene TRBJ2-1, with TRBD2 matching 8 bases. CDR1 SNHLY and CDR2 FYNNEI come from the germline V gene. The CDR3 spans 15 residues. J was trimmed by 4 bases and V by 7 bases; bases with no gene match: 9. Here the CDR3 DNA reads TGTGCCAGCAAAGATACTAGCGGAGTATACAATGAGCAGTTCTTC. Protein sequence: CASKDTSGVYNEQFF.

The genes are TRBV12-3 or TRBV12-4 and TRBJ1-1; no clear D. V was pared by 6 bases and J by 0 bases, with 5 bases between. This CDR3 contains 12 residues. The CDR3 nucleotides read TGTGCCAGCAGAAGCATGAACACTGAAGCTTTCTTT. Encoded protein: CASRSMNTEAFF.

The J gene is TRBJ1-6, the V gene TRBV30, with D possibly being TRBD1 (5 bases). V was cut by 0 bases and J by 9 bases, with 12 bases left in between. Germline loops: CDR1 GTSNPN, CDR2 SVGIG (reference sequence). CDR3 length: 14 residues. This CDR3 is CAWSVIAGVSPLHF. The DNA of the CDR3 is TGTGCCTGGAGTGTGATCGCGGGGGTTTCACCCCTCCACTTT.

This clone came up a few times. The chain uses TRBV3-1 (or the pseudogene TRBV3-2) and TRBJ2-1; 10 bases fit TRBD2. Germline loops: CDR1 LGHDT, CDR2 YNNKEL (reference sequence). CDR3 size: 15 residues. V lost 4 bases to trimming and J lost 8 bases; unmatched junction nucleotides: 8. Here the CDR3 DNA reads TGTGCCAGCAGCCCCAGCGGGGGGGCCGTGGATGAGCAGTTCTTC. Protein product: CASSPSGGAVDEQFF.

The gene calls are TRBV29-1 and TRBJ1-2; D is ambiguous. The V gene's germline CDR1 is SQVTM and CDR2 ANQGSEA. V shed 4 bases and J shed 7 bases, with 10 bases lying between them. This CDR3 has 11 amino acids. Written as DNA, the CDR3 is TGCAGCGTTGCGGTAGAATCTGGCTACACCTTC. It translates to CSVAVESGYTF. Drawing the rest from reference TRBV29-1 and TRBJ1-2, the complete variable domain is SAVISQKPSRDICQRGTSLTIQCQVDSQVTMMFWYRQQPGQSLTLIATANQGSEATYESGFVIDKFPISRPNLTFSTLTVSNMSPEDSSIYLCSVAVESGYTFGSGTRLTVV.

The chain carries TRBV6-4 and TRBJ2-1; tentatively, D is TRBD1 (6 bases). The CDR3 has 16 amino acids. The germline V and J ends were trimmed by 3 bases and 6 bases, with 18 bases remaining between them. Germline V gene sequence: CDR1 MRHNA, CDR2 SNTAGT. As DNA, the CDR3 is TGTGCCAGCAGTGAACATATCCAACAGGGATTCAATGAGCAGTTCTTC. Residues: CASSEHIQQGFNEQFF.

The sample holds one count of this clone. The J gene is TRBJ2-3, the V gene TRBV4-1; 10 bases map to TRBD2. Per germline, CDR1 MGHRA and CDR2 YSYEKL. J was trimmed by 5 bases and V by 0 bases; bases with no gene match: 5. CDR3 length equals 16 residues. In DNA form, the CDR3 reads TGCGCCAGCAGCCAAGAACAGCGGGGGGGACTAGATACGCAGTATTTT. Protein: CASSQEQRGGLDTQYF.

The V gene is TRBV6-5, the J gene TRBJ2-7; 9 bases align to TRBD1. Germline assignment: CDR1 MNHEY and CDR2 SVGAGI. The CDR3 length is 13 residues. Trimming removed 5 bases from V and 12 bases from J; junction bases left unmatched: 11. CDR3 nucleotides: TGTGCCAGCAGTCGTACAGGGGGCGTGAGGGTGTACTTC. Protein: CASSRTGGVRVYF.

V is TRBV11-2 and J is TRBJ2-3; unclear D gene. The CDR3 contains 13 residues. Deletions cut 8 bases from V and 2 bases from J, with 11 bases between. Germline CDR1 reads SGHAT; CDR2 reads FQNNGV. Written as DNA, the CDR3 is TGTGCCAGCGAGTGGTCAAACACAGATACGCAGTATTTT. Encoded protein: CASEWSNTDTQYF.

This clone was found once. The CDR3: CASSQGVATNEKLFF. CDR3 sequence (DNA): TGTGCCAGTAGTCAGGGGGTAGCAACTAATGAAAAACTGTTTTTT. The rearrangement links TRBV19 to TRBJ1-4, with 7 bases matching TRBD1. The germline V gene encodes CDR1 LNHDA and CDR2 SQIVND (reference sequence). The CDR3 extends over 15 amino acids. The V and J ends lost 5 bases and 0 bases, in that order; junction bases with no gene match: 3.

This clone was seen only a few times. The gene calls are TRBV7-9 and TRBJ2-7; D is perhaps TRBD2 (5 bases). From germline, CDR1 is SEHNR and CDR2 FQNEAQ (reference sequence). The CDR3 runs to 13 residues. V was trimmed by 7 bases and J by 2 bases, leaving 12 bases between them. CDR3 amino acids: CASTSTNAYEQYF. CDR3 bases: TGTGCCAGCACCTCGACTAACGCCTACGAGCAGTACTTC.

The chain links TRBV7-9 to TRBJ2-2; D not certain. Looked up from germline, CDR1 is SEHNR and CDR2 is FQNEAQ (reference sequence). The CDR3 extends over 17 amino acids. The V end was cut by 1 base, the J end by 1 base, with 13 bases between. CDR3 region: CASSLVADFLNTGELFF. In DNA, the CDR3 is TGTGCCAGCAGCTTAGTGGCTGACTTTCTGAACACCGGGGAGCTGTTTTTT.

The V and J genes are TRBV2 and TRBJ1-5, with TRBD1 as a possible D gene (6 bases). Germline CDR1 is SNHLY and CDR2 is FYNNEI. The V gene lost 7 bases and the J gene lost 6 bases, with 13 bases spanning the gap. This CDR3 is 13 amino acids long. This CDR3 reads CASTGERGQPQHF. The CDR3 bases are TGTGCCAGCACAGGGGAAAGGGGTCAGCCCCAGCATTTT.

The chain is built from TRBV3-1 (or the pseudogene TRBV3-2) and TRBJ1-1, with no clear D. CDR3 length equals 12 residues. CDR1 is LGHDT and CDR2 is YNNKEL in the germline V gene (reference sequence). V was shortened by 6 bases and J by 3 bases, with 8 bases between the two germline ends. CDR3 bases: TGTGCCAGCAGTGACACGGACACTGAAGCTTTCTTT. Translated: CASSDTDTEAFF.

The CDR3 region has the DNA TGTGCCACCAGTGATTTGCGGGGGGCGTATGGAAACACCATATATTTT. Protein: CATSDLRGAYGNTIYF. V gene TRBV24-1 combines with J gene TRBJ1-3; TRBD1 is a possible D gene (6 bases). The CDR3 runs 16 residues. Germline values: CDR1 KGHDR, CDR2 SFDVKD. The germline V and J ends were trimmed by 0 bases and 3 bases, with 11 bases remaining between them.

CDR3 amino acids: CASSISMGAWNGYTF. In DNA, the CDR3 is TGTGCCAGTAGTATTAGTATGGGGGCTTGGAATGGCTACACCTTC. This chain connects TRBV19 to TRBJ1-2; the D gene is possibly TRBD1 (6 bases). Germline V lookup: CDR1 LNHDA, CDR2 SQIVND (reference sequence). The CDR3 sequence is 15 residues long. Trimming removed 3 bases at V and 6 bases at J, with 17 bases between. Filled out from reference TRBV19 and TRBJ1-2, the complete variable domain reads DGGITQSPKYLFRKEGQNVTLSCEQNLNHDAMYWYRQDPGQGLRLIYYSQIVNDFQKGDIAEGYSVSREKKESFPLTVTSAQKNPTAFYLCASSISMGAWNGYTFGSGTRLTVV.

The chain combines TRBV7-3 with TRBJ1-2; D is undetermined. The CDR3 is made up of 15 amino acids. The V gene lost 0 bases and the J gene lost 0 bases, with 8 bases spanning the gap. Per germline, CDR1 SGHTA and CDR2 FQGTGA. CDR3 residues: CASSLTGRANYGYTF. CDR3 nucleotide sequence: TGTGCCAGCAGCTTAACGGGCCGCGCTAACTATGGCTACACCTTC.

The chain employs TRBV5-1 and TRBJ1-3; TRBD1 agrees at 7 bases. Germline V gene sequence: CDR1 SGHRS, CDR2 YFSETQ. CDR3 size: 16 residues. The ends lost 4 bases at V and 0 bases at J; junction bases unmatched: 7. CDR3 DNA: TGCGCCAGCAGCCTTCGGGACAGCAACTCTGGAAACACCATATATTTT. This encodes CASSLRDSNSGNTIYF.

This sequence joins TRBV5-1 and TRBJ1-6; 8 bases agree with TRBD1. Germline V CDR1 and CDR2: SGHRS, YFSETQ. The CDR3 totals 14 residues. Losses at the gene ends were 6 bases for V and 7 bases for J; bases not matched to a gene: 6. As DNA, the CDR3 is TGCGCCAGCAAGACAGGGGTTGACAATTCACCCCTCCACTTT. Translation: CASKTGVDNSPLHF.

The chain links TRBV5-1 to TRBJ1-1; 7 nucleotides line up with TRBD1. The germline CDR1 and CDR2 sequences are SGHRS and YFSETQ. CDR3 length: 15 amino acids. J gave up 1 base and V 4 bases, and 7 bases lay outside the gene matches. As DNA, the CDR3 is TGCGCCAGCAGCCCCGACTGGACAGGGAACACTGAAGCTTTCTTT. Protein product: CASSPDWTGNTEAFF. Filled out from reference TRBV5-1 and TRBJ1-1, the complete variable domain reads KAGVTQTPRYLIKTRGQQVTLSCSPISGHRSVSWYQQTPGQGLQFLFEYFSETQRNKGNFPGRFSGRQFSNSRSEMNVSTLELGDSALYLCASSPDWTGNTEAFFGQGTRLTVV.

The chain is built from TRBV6-1 and TRBJ1-2; TRBD1 agrees at 7 bases. The CDR3 spans 14 residues. The J segment lost 2 bases and the V segment lost 3 bases, leaving 3 bases of the junction unmatched. Germline V CDR1 and CDR2: MNHNS, SASEGT. CDR3 amino acids: CASSDGTVNYGYTF. The CDR3 bases are TGTGCCAGCAGTGATGGGACAGTGAACTATGGCTACACCTTC.

V and J are TRBV5-6 and TRBJ1-2; TRBD1 aligns across 7 bases. V trimming: 4 bases; J trimming: 4 bases; junction bases outside the gene matches: 7. This CDR3 contains 14 residues. From germline, CDR1 is SGHDT and CDR2 YYEEEE. The DNA for the CDR3 is TGTGCCAGCAGCGTGGGACAGAGAATCTATGGCTACACCTTC. This translates into CASSVGQRIYGYTF. Full variable domain (missing parts from reference TRBV5-6 and TRBJ1-2): DAGVTQSPTHLIKTRGQQVTLRCSPKSGHDTVSWYQQALGQGPQFIFQYYEEEERQRGNFPDRFSGHQFPNYSSELNVNALLLGDSALYLCASSVGQRIYGYTFGSGTRLTVV.

The chain carries TRBV7-8 and TRBJ1-1; D unresolved. Germline values: CDR1 SGHVS, CDR2 FQNEAQ. The CDR3 runs 15 residues. V was cut by 1 base and J by 2 bases, with 11 bases left in between. The CDR3 coding sequence is TGTGCCAGCAGCTTAGTTGGAGGGCCCAACACTGAAGCTTTCTTT. Its translation: CASSLVGGPNTEAFF. Full variable domain (missing parts from reference TRBV7-8 and TRBJ1-1): GAGVSQSPRYKVAKRGQDVALRCDPISGHVSLFWYQQALGQGPEFLTYFQNEAQLDKSGLPSDRFFAERPEGSVSTLKIQRTQQEDSAVYLCASSLVGGPNTEAFFGQGTRLTVV.

This chain joins TRBV15 and TRBJ1-5; TRBD1 might be the D (5 bases). Germline CDR1 reads LNHNV; CDR2 reads YYDKDF (reference sequence). Trimming shortened V by 8 bases and J by 4 bases, and 12 bases separated the two germline ends. The CDR3 sequence is 13 residues long. The CDR3 loop reads CATSPRVNQPQHF. The CDR3 nucleotides read TGTGCCACCTCTCCCAGGGTGAATCAGCCCCAGCATTTT. Combining the CDR3 with reference TRBV15 and TRBJ1-5 gives the whole variable domain DAMVIQNPRYQVTQFGKPVTLSCSQTLNHNVMYWYQQKSSQAPKLLFHYYDKDFNNEADTPDNFQSRRPNTSFCFLDIRSPGLGDTAMYLCATSPRVNQPQHFGDGTRLSIL.